Below are 7 T cell receptor beta chains sequenced from a single sample in a study of STAT5B mutations in CD4+ large granular lymphocyte leukemia (dated 2022 in TCRdb). The library was generated by the immunoSEQ multiplex PCR assay. Sourced from immuneACCESS, this table was stored by TCRdb with only in-frame sequences that have V and J called. A share of the clones is absent; for the studies checked, an unresolved V gene accounts for under half, and the remainder has no known explanation. The sample table lists some 38,000 clones, 70% to 80% of them with a count of one. The biggest ten clones account for approximately 0.6% of the sample. The sequencing input was CD4+ T cells from blood buffy coats. Receptors were obtained from a human donor in good health.

In this sample, this clone turned up once. The chain combines TRBV6-1 with TRBJ2-5, with 11 nucleotides matching TRBD2. The germline V gene encodes CDR1 MNHNS and CDR2 SASEGT. The V segment lost 6 bases and the J segment 5 bases; nucleotides outside the gene matches: 5. This CDR3 has 14 residues. In DNA form, the CDR3 reads TGTGCCAGCAGACTAGCGGGAGATTTGGAGACCCAGTACTTC. Translating it yields CASRLAGDLETQYF.

This chain links TRBV5-4 with TRBJ1-4, with D perhaps TRBD1 (5 bases). The CDR3 totals 13 residues. Trimming took 5 bases from V and 7 from J, leaving 12 bases between them. Germline V CDR1 and CDR2: SGHNT, YYREEE (reference sequence). CDR3 nucleotides: TGTGCCAGCAGGTCAGGGTTCGGTGAAAAACTGTTTTTT. This encodes CASRSGFGEKLFF. Complete variable domain (other parts from reference TRBV5-4 and TRBJ1-4): ETGVTQSPTHLIKTRGQQVTLRCSSQSGHNTVSWYQQALGQGPQFIFQYYREEENGRGNFPPRFSGLQFPNYSSELNVNALELDDSALYLCASRSGFGEKLFFGSGTQLSVL.

The chain has TRBV5-1 and TRBJ2-5; 8 nucleotides align to TRBD2. V lost 1 base to trimming and J lost 5 bases; unmatched junction nucleotides: 7. This CDR3 region has 15 residues. Germline CDR1 and CDR2: SGHRS and YFSETQ. As DNA, the CDR3 is TGCGCCAGCAGCTTGACCTTAGCGGGATTGGAGACCCAGTACTTC. Translating gives CASSLTLAGLETQYF.

This sequence joins TRBV2 and TRBJ2-1, with no clear D. The CDR3 loop spans 14 amino acids. Trimming stripped 7 bases from V and 5 bases from J, with 15 bases between. The V gene's germline CDR1 is SNHLY and CDR2 FYNNEI. The CDR3 here is CASIFREVNNEQFF. The CDR3 nucleotides read TGTGCCAGCATCTTCCGTGAGGTGAACAATGAGCAGTTCTTC. Filled out from reference TRBV2 and TRBJ2-1, the complete variable domain reads EPEVTQTPSHQVTQMGQEVILRCVPISNHLYFYWYRQILGQKVEFLVSFYNNEISEKSEIFDDQFSVERPDGSNFTLKIRSTKLEDSAMYFCASIFREVNNEQFFGPGTRLTVL.

This clone was observed a single time. For the CDR3, the DNA is TGCGCCAGCAGCTTGGCCGGGGGGGTTTCAGATACGCAGTATTTT. It specifies CASSLAGGVSDTQYF. The chain joins TRBV5-1 to TRBJ2-3; 8 bases align to TRBD2. V shed 0 bases and J 4 bases; nucleotides not matched to a gene: 4. Germline CDR1 and CDR2: SGHRS and YFSETQ. The CDR3 runs to 15 residues.

In this sample, this clone turned up a few times. The chain employs TRBV5-5 and TRBJ1-6; D is ambiguous. The length of the CDR3 is 14 residues. With 2 bases removed from V and 9 bases from J, the gap between germline ends came to 12 bases. From germline, CDR1 is SGHKS and CDR2 YYEKEE (reference sequence). The CDR3: CASSFSGNSSPLHF. The CDR3 region has the DNA TGTGCCAGCAGCTTTTCGGGGAATTCTTCACCCCTCCACTTT.

The chain employs TRBV5-1 and TRBJ2-1, with D possibly being TRBD2 (6 bases). This CDR3 is built from 15 residues. The V end was cut by 4 bases, the J end by 0 bases, with 11 bases between. The germline V gene has CDR1 SGHRS and CDR2 YFSETQ. CDR3 DNA: TGCGCCAGCAGCCACCGGGAGAGCTCCTACAATGAGCAGTTCTTC. This sequence encodes CASSHRESSYNEQFF.